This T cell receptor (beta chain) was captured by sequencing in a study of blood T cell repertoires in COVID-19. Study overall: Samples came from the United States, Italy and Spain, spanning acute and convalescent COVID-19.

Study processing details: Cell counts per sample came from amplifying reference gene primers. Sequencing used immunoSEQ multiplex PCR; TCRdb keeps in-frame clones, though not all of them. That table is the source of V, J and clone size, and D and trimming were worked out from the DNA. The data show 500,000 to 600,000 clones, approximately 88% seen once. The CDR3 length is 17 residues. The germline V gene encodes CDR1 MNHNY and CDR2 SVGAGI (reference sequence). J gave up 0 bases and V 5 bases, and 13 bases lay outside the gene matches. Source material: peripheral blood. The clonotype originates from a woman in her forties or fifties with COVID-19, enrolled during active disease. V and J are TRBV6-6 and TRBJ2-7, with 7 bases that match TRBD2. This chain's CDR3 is CASSPRGVKLSSYEQYF. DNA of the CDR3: TGTGCCAGCAGTCCCCGGGGGGTTAAACTTAGCTCCTACGAGCAGTACTTC.